These T cell receptor beta chains were read from a single sample in a study of human T cells and chemical hapten exposure. In TCRdb, the RACE reads were re-called with MiXCR into one record per CDR3 protein. The sample yields 180,000 or so distinct CDR3 sequences, about 14% seen once. The sample in question was whole blood, obtained in connection with sensitization to the hapten diphenylcyclopropenone (DPC). Receptors were obtained from a woman aged 25 to 45 with alopecia areata. Some clones in this sample may be carry-over from other donors' samples. CDR3s include the opening cysteine and the closing phenylalanine or tryptophan. The order of the fields is D gene, V gene, clone size, J gene, CDR3 protein, CDR3 DNA. A D gene is named only where the DNA matches it firmly. Not all rows give a size; the values are once, few, many and, for expanded clones, a class.

d_call: -; v_call: TRBV4-3; clone_size: many; j_call: TRBJ2-2; cdr3_aa: CASSREVEYTGELFF; cdr3_nt: TGCGCCAGCAGCAGAGAAGTAGAGTACACCGGGGAGCTGTTTTTT
d_call: -; v_call: TRBV27; clone_size: few; j_call: TRBJ1-1; cdr3_aa: CASSQKRATEAFF; cdr3_nt: TGTGCCAGCAGCCAAAAAAGGGCCACTGAAGCTTTCTTT
d_call: TRBD1; v_call: TRBV4-3; clone_size: few; j_call: TRBJ2-6; cdr3_aa: CASSQDARGQYSTGANVLTF; cdr3_nt: TGCGCCAGCAGCCAAGATGCGAGGGGACAGTACTCGACTGGGGCCAACGTCCTGACTTTC
d_call: -; v_call: TRBV6-1; clone_size: many; j_call: TRBJ1-1; cdr3_aa: CASSDRQSMNTEAFF; cdr3_nt: TGTGCCAGCAGTGACCGACAGTCTATGAACACTGAAGCTTTCTTT
d_call: -; v_call: TRBV6-6; clone_size: few; j_call: TRBJ2-7; cdr3_aa: CASKISETHEQYF; cdr3_nt: TGTGCCAGCAAAATATCGGAGACCCACGAGCAGTACTTC
d_call: TRBD1; v_call: TRBV10-3; clone_size: few; j_call: TRBJ2-7; cdr3_aa: CAIRRDSLSYEQYF; cdr3_nt: TGTGCCATCAGGAGGGACAGCCTCTCCTACGAGCAGTACTTC
d_call: -; v_call: TRBV3-1; clone_size: many; j_call: TRBJ2-3; cdr3_aa: CASSQDTGINTQYF; cdr3_nt: TGTGCCAGCAGCCAAGATACCGGAATCAATACGCAGTATTTT
d_call: -; v_call: TRBV7-2; clone_size: few; j_call: TRBJ2-1; cdr3_aa: CASNPGPSYNEQFF; cdr3_nt: TGTGCCAGCAACCCGGGGCCCTCCTACAATGAGCAGTTCTTC
d_call: -; v_call: TRBV4-3; clone_size: -; j_call: TRBJ1-5; cdr3_aa: CASSQDGQGYQPQHF; cdr3_nt: TGCGCCAGCAGCCAAGATGGGCAAGGGTATCAGCCCCAGCATTTT
d_call: -; v_call: TRBV29-1; clone_size: few; j_call: TRBJ2-5; cdr3_aa: CSVGFGVGPTETQYF; cdr3_nt: TGCAGCGTTGGGTTCGGGGTTGGTCCAACTGAGACCCAGTACTTC
d_call: TRBD2; v_call: TRBV11-3; clone_size: -; j_call: TRBJ2-2; cdr3_aa: CASSLFAGVLGTGELFF; cdr3_nt: TGTGCCAGCAGCTTATTCGCGGGGGTATTAGGTACCGGGGAGCTGTTTTTT
d_call: -; v_call: TRBV28; clone_size: once; j_call: TRBJ1-2; cdr3_aa: CASSWTDYGYTF; cdr3_nt: TGTGCCAGCAGTTGGACGGATTATGGCTACACCTTC
d_call: -; v_call: TRBV7-9; clone_size: -; j_call: TRBJ2-5; cdr3_aa: CASSLGLTEGTQYF; cdr3_nt: TGTGCCAGCAGCTTAGGACTAACGGAAGGGACCCAGTACTTC
d_call: -; v_call: TRBV27; clone_size: many; j_call: TRBJ1-1; cdr3_aa: CASSLSWTSHPTEAFF; cdr3_nt: TGTGCCAGCAGTTTAAGTTGGACTAGCCACCCTACTGAAGCTTTCTTT
d_call: -; v_call: TRBV29-1; clone_size: many; j_call: TRBJ1-4; cdr3_aa: CSATVNEKLFF; cdr3_nt: TGCAGCGCCACAGTCAATGAAAAACTGTTTTTT
d_call: -; v_call: TRBV28; clone_size: -; j_call: TRBJ2-7; cdr3_aa: CASTERYEQYF; cdr3_nt: TGTGCCAGCACCGAGAGATACGAGCAGTACTTC
d_call: -; v_call: TRBV6-5; clone_size: -; j_call: TRBJ2-7; cdr3_aa: CASSFRRDNHEQYF; cdr3_nt: TGTGCCAGCAGTTTCCGAAGGGACAATCACGAGCAGTACTTC
d_call: -; v_call: TRBV6-4; clone_size: many; j_call: TRBJ2-2; cdr3_aa: CASSDRDTGELFF; cdr3_nt: TGTGCCAGCAGTGACAGGGACACCGGGGAGCTGTTTTTT
d_call: TRBD1; v_call: TRBV27; clone_size: -; j_call: TRBJ2-7; cdr3_aa: CASSRSGTGSYEQYF; cdr3_nt: TGTGCCAGCAGCCGATCCGGGACAGGGTCCTACGAGCAGTACTTC
d_call: TRBD1; v_call: TRBV7-9; clone_size: few; j_call: TRBJ1-2; cdr3_aa: CASSSTPMRQGSGYTF; cdr3_nt: TGTGCCAGCAGCTCTACACCAATGAGACAGGGCTCTGGCTACACCTTC
d_call: -; v_call: TRBV30; clone_size: few; j_call: TRBJ2-5; cdr3_aa: CAWSVGETQYF; cdr3_nt: TGTGCCTGGAGTGTAGGAGAGACCCAGTACTTC
d_call: -; v_call: TRBV7-6; clone_size: few; j_call: TRBJ2-1; cdr3_aa: CASSLTQVLGEQFF; cdr3_nt: TGTGCCAGCAGCCTTACTCAGGTGTTGGGTGAGCAGTTCTTC
d_call: -; v_call: TRBV29-1; clone_size: few; j_call: TRBJ2-1; cdr3_aa: CSVVRTLTHNEQFF; cdr3_nt: TGCAGCGTTGTAAGGACTCTCACCCACAATGAGCAGTTCTTC
d_call: -; v_call: TRBV20-1; clone_size: many; j_call: TRBJ1-2; cdr3_aa: CSAPHRANYGYTF; cdr3_nt: TGCAGTGCTCCTCACAGGGCTAACTATGGCTACACCTTC
d_call: TRBD1; v_call: TRBV28; clone_size: many; j_call: TRBJ1-1; cdr3_aa: CASSLSGQGGTEAFF; cdr3_nt: TGTGCCAGCAGTTTATCGGGACAGGGCGGCACTGAAGCTTTCTTT
d_call: -; v_call: TRBV20-1; clone_size: few; j_call: TRBJ2-1; cdr3_aa: CSARDGLTLRNEQFF; cdr3_nt: TGCAGTGCTAGAGATGGATTGACCCTCCGTAATGAGCAGTTCTTC
d_call: -; v_call: TRBV12-3/TRBV12-4; clone_size: few; j_call: TRBJ1-3; cdr3_aa: CASSFNRRNTIYF; cdr3_nt: TGTGCCAGCAGTTTCAACAGGAGGAACACCATATATTTT
d_call: -; v_call: TRBV6-5; clone_size: -; j_call: TRBJ1-5; cdr3_aa: CASRPRQLSNQPQHF; cdr3_nt: TGTGCCAGCAGACCAAGACAGCTTAGCAATCAGCCCCAGCATTTT
d_call: -; v_call: TRBV28; clone_size: -; j_call: TRBJ2-3; cdr3_aa: CASIRPSTDTQYF; cdr3_nt: TGTGCCAGCATTCGACCTAGCACAGATACGCAGTATTTT
d_call: -; v_call: TRBV5-1; clone_size: -; j_call: TRBJ2-5; cdr3_aa: CAGKASAAQETQYF; cdr3_nt: TGCGCCGGCAAAGCCTCGGCGGCCCAAGAGACCCAGTACTTC
d_call: -; v_call: TRBV6-1; clone_size: few; j_call: TRBJ1-5; cdr3_aa: CASSEAPAFQPQHF; cdr3_nt: TGTGCCAGCAGTGAAGCGCCGGCATTTCAGCCCCAGCATTTT
d_call: -; v_call: TRBV6-1; clone_size: -; j_call: TRBJ2-7; cdr3_aa: CASTPSWGDHYEQYF; cdr3_nt: TGTGCCAGCACCCCATCGTGGGGGGATCACTACGAGCAGTACTTC
d_call: -; v_call: TRBV18; clone_size: many; j_call: TRBJ2-2; cdr3_aa: CASSATDWNTGELFF; cdr3_nt: TGTGCCAGCTCAGCAACCGACTGGAACACCGGGGAGCTGTTTTTT
d_call: TRBD1; v_call: TRBV30; clone_size: few; j_call: TRBJ1-5; cdr3_aa: CAWGGQYSNQPQHF; cdr3_nt: TGTGCCTGGGGGGGACAGTATAGCAATCAGCCCCAGCATTTT
d_call: -; v_call: TRBV12-3/TRBV12-4; clone_size: -; j_call: TRBJ2-7; cdr3_aa: CASSLVRPPYEQYF; cdr3_nt: TGTGCCAGCAGTTTGGTCAGACCCCCCTACGAGCAGTACTTC
d_call: -; v_call: TRBV12-3/TRBV12-4; clone_size: few; j_call: TRBJ1-1; cdr3_aa: CASSFAGGEAFF; cdr3_nt: TGTGCCAGCAGTTTCGCCGGAGGTGAAGCTTTCTTT
d_call: -; v_call: TRBV6-2/TRBV6-3; clone_size: -; j_call: TRBJ1-1; cdr3_aa: CASRQGVTEAFF; cdr3_nt: TGTGCCAGCAGACAGGGTGTGACTGAAGCTTTCTTT
d_call: -; v_call: TRBV20-1; clone_size: -; j_call: TRBJ2-1; cdr3_aa: CSVRGSSYNEQFF; cdr3_nt: TGCAGTGTGAGAGGTAGCTCCTACAATGAGCAGTTCTTC
d_call: -; v_call: TRBV12-3/TRBV12-4; clone_size: many; j_call: TRBJ1-1; cdr3_aa: CASSFEGRTEAFF; cdr3_nt: TGTGCCAGCAGTTTCGAGGGGCGAACTGAAGCTTTCTTT
d_call: -; v_call: TRBV20-1; clone_size: few; j_call: TRBJ1-2; cdr3_aa: CSAPGRLGNYGYTF; cdr3_nt: TGCAGTGCCCCCGGTCGGTTGGGGAACTATGGCTACACCTTC
d_call: TRBD1; v_call: TRBV28; clone_size: many; j_call: TRBJ1-5; cdr3_aa: CASRATGGIQPQHF; cdr3_nt: TGTGCCAGCAGAGCCACAGGGGGCATTCAGCCCCAGCATTTT
d_call: -; v_call: TRBV25-1; clone_size: -; j_call: TRBJ2-2; cdr3_aa: CASSEYLPNTGELFF; cdr3_nt: TGTGCCAGCAGTGAATATCTACCGAACACCGGGGAGCTGTTTTTT
d_call: -; v_call: TRBV12-5; clone_size: few; j_call: TRBJ2-7; cdr3_aa: CASGLDRGHEQYF; cdr3_nt: TGTGCTAGTGGTTTGGACCGAGGGCACGAGCAGTACTTC
d_call: -; v_call: TRBV9; clone_size: few; j_call: TRBJ1-1; cdr3_aa: CASTPTLVLSEAFF; cdr3_nt: TGTGCCAGCACGCCCACTCTAGTGCTTTCTGAAGCTTTCTTT
d_call: -; v_call: TRBV3-1; clone_size: few; j_call: TRBJ1-5; cdr3_aa: CASSQAGVYQPQHF; cdr3_nt: TGTGCCAGCAGCCAAGCCGGGGTCTATCAGCCCCAGCATTTT
d_call: TRBD1; v_call: TRBV28; clone_size: few; j_call: TRBJ2-7; cdr3_aa: CASSGGQGANYEQYF; cdr3_nt: TGTGCCAGCAGTGGGGGACAGGGGGCGAATTACGAGCAGTACTTC
d_call: -; v_call: TRBV7-8; clone_size: -; j_call: TRBJ1-1; cdr3_aa: CASSQQGTEAFF; cdr3_nt: TGTGCCAGCAGCCAACAGGGCACTGAAGCTTTCTTT
d_call: TRBD2; v_call: TRBV5-6; clone_size: -; j_call: TRBJ2-2; cdr3_aa: CASSFGLAGVTGELFF; cdr3_nt: TGTGCCAGCAGCTTCGGACTAGCGGGAGTCACCGGGGAGCTGTTTTTT
d_call: -; v_call: TRBV5-1; clone_size: few; j_call: TRBJ2-3; cdr3_aa: CASFSVSTDTQYF; cdr3_nt: TGCGCCAGCTTCTCAGTCAGCACAGATACGCAGTATTTT